A selection of T cell receptor beta chains follows, all from one sample in a study of CD8+ T cells in alopecia areata. The data were produced by immunoSEQ multiplex PCR, yet TCRdb's version contains in-frame clones alone and is incomplete. The sample has around 250,000 clones; 67% are singletons. The sample consisted of CD4+ T cells sorted from blood, taken at week 0. The receptors were sampled from a human donor with alopecia areata. CDR3s include the opening cysteine and the closing phenylalanine or tryptophan. The D gene is left open where the match is weak. The size entry is marked missing in some rows and otherwise reads once, few, many or a size class.

D gene,CDR3 length,V gene,clone size,J gene,CDR3 protein,CDR3 DNA
TRBD1,14,TRBV5-6,.,TRBJ1-2,CASSPDRVWSGYTF,TGTGCCAGCAGCCCGGACAGGGTATGGAGTGGCTACACCTTC
.,11,TRBV20-1,.,TRBJ2-5,CSAVERETQYF,TGCAGTGCTGTCGAAAGGGAGACCCAGTACTTC
TRBD1,12,TRBV30,once,TRBJ1-2,CAWGTGIYGYTF,TGTGCCTGGGGGACAGGAATATATGGCTACACCTTC
.,12,TRBV30,.,TRBJ1-6,CAWRQQNSPLHF,TGTGCCTGGCGGCAACAGAATTCACCCCTCCACTTT
TRBD1,14,TRBV29-1,.,TRBJ1-2,CSVGWRGTGNGYTF,TGCAGCGTGGGCTGGCGTGGGACAGGGAATGGCTACACCTTC
.,12,TRBV29-1,few,TRBJ2-7,CSVLRGSNEQYF,TGCAGCGTTCTCAGGGGCAGCAACGAGCAGTACTTC
.,14,TRBV5-1,.,TRBJ2-7,CASSLSPGNHEQYF,TGCGCCAGCAGCTTGTCGCCAGGGAACCACGAGCAGTACTTC
.,13,TRBV15,.,TRBJ2-5,CATSRAIAETQYF,TGTGCCACCAGCAGAGCTATCGCAGAGACCCAGTACTTC
TRBD2,18,TRBV4-3,.,TRBJ2-1,CASSQGPVRGGSRDEQFF,TGCGCCAGCAGCCAGGGCCCGGTACGGGGGGGCTCAAGGGATGAGCAGTTCTTC
.,15,TRBV18,many,TRBJ1-6,CASSPPARHNSPLHF,TGTGCCAGCTCACCACCCGCACGTCATAATTCACCCCTCCACTTT
.,14,TRBV18,few,TRBJ2-2,CASSQKTATGELFF,TGTGCCAGCTCGCAAAAGACAGCCACCGGGGAGCTGTTTTTT